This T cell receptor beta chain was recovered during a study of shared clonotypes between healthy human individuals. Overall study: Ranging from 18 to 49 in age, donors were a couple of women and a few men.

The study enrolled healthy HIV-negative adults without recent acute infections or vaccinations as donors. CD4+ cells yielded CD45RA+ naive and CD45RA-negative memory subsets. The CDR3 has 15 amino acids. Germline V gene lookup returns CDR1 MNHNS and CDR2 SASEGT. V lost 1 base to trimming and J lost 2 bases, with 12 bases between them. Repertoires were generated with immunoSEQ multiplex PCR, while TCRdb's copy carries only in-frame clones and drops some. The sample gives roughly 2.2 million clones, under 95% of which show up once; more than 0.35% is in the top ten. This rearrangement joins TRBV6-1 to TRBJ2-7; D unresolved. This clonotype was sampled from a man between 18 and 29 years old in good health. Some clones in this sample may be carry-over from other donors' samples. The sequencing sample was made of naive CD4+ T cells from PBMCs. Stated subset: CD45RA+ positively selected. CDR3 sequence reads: CASSEVSIAPYEQYF. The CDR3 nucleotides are TGTGCCAGCAGTGAAGTGTCTATCGCCCCCTACGAGCAGTACTTC.